A selection of T cell receptor beta chains follows, all from one sample in a study of T cells in Graves' hyperthyroidism and ophthalmopathy. TCRdb independently ran MiXCR on the multiplex PCR reads; one entry per CDR3 protein. The sample carries about 130,000 distinct CDR3 sequences, roughly a fifth recorded once. Sequenced material: blood. Source of these receptors: a woman between 50 and 59 years old with Graves' hyperthyroidism that later progressed to Graves' ophthalmopathy. Both conserved end residues are trimmed from each CDR3. A clone size is listed for some rows: how often the clone was seen (once, few, many), or a class if it is expanded.

NA	TRBJ1-1	TRBV3-1	ASSPTPDTEAF
NA	TRBJ2-7	TRBV30	AWSVGGSGPYRQY
many	TRBJ2-7	TRBV6-5	ASSYSLPLSGSYEQY
few	TRBJ2-3	TRBV28	ASSPDKGFGTDTQY
few	TRBJ1-5	TRBV4-1	ASSQEEGIRGQPQH
NA	TRBJ2-3	TRBV28	ASSLLRGGPQY
many	TRBJ2-2	TRBV30	AWEKTLAGLLTGELF
NA	TRBJ1-4	TRBV28	ASTTLEASEKLF
many	TRBJ1-1	TRBV3-1	ASSRRQGNTEAF
many	TRBJ2-2	TRBV20-1	SARSGEGDTGELF
NA	TRBJ1-2	TRBV5-1	ASSSDRLGYT
many	TRBJ1-1	TRBV2	ASSEWDVNTEAF
many	TRBJ1-1	TRBV20-1	SASHNTGDTEAF
NA	TRBJ1-1	TRBV6-5	ASSYSGDKATEAF
many	TRBJ2-7	TRBV2	ASQNSGGYEQY
few	TRBJ1-2	TRBV20-1	SARDRLRDYGYT
few	TRBJ1-1	TRBV27	ASSLSFFSGAAAF
many	TRBJ2-4	TRBV7-8	ASSTRRQGANIQY
NA	TRBJ2-7	TRBV27	ASKKNRGSSYEQY
few	TRBJ1-1	TRBV25-1	ASSRSNTEAF
NA	TRBJ1-2	TRBV3-1	ASSPGTGGGGYT
many	TRBJ2-1	TRBV5-1	ASSPDQSSYNEQF
NA	TRBJ1-2	TRBV3-1	ASSRGQVYGYT
few	TRBJ1-2	TRBV20-1	SARALRDYYGYT
many	TRBJ2-1	TRBV3-1	ASSQGVSGRNEQF
many	TRBJ1-6	TRBV5-1	ASSLRTGVNSPLH
few	TRBJ2-3	TRBV28	ASIAGDGTDTQY
many	TRBJ2-7	TRBV28	ASSSPYEQY
NA	TRBJ2-6	TRBV20-1	SARPGDSGANVLT
many	TRBJ1-1	TRBV27	ASGGDTEAF
many	TRBJ1-5	TRBV6-6	ASSYGTGDSNQPQH
NA	TRBJ2-1	TRBV14	ASSQDTGPPGNEQF
NA	TRBJ1-1	TRBV2	ASSEQGAEKAF
once	TRBJ1-1	TRBV28	ASRSKRGNTEAF
many	TRBJ2-7	TRBV27	ASSFVQGAYEQY
many	TRBJ2-7	TRBV11-2	ASSLRGKNYEQY
few	TRBJ1-1	TRBV20-1	SAAGVGYTEAF
few	TRBJ1-1	TRBV4-1	ASSWDRGKTEAF
few	TRBJ2-1	TRBV12-3/TRBV12-4	ASSLQSEQF
many	TRBJ2-1	TRBV7-2	ASSWTSGPYNEQF
few	TRBJ1-1	TRBV10-3	AISGAGQGTTEAF
NA	TRBJ1-5	TRBV6-1	ASRSRGSNQPQH
NA	TRBJ2-2	TRBV6-5	ASSYPQGNTGELF
NA	TRBJ1-5	TRBV28	ASSLGGGPNQPQH
few	TRBJ1-5	TRBV12-3/TRBV12-4	ASSYSGTVNQPQH
NA	TRBJ2-1	TRBV20-1	SAEGVSDEQF
few	TRBJ2-7	TRBV28	ASSLLRGGPDEQY
many	TRBJ2-3	TRBV5-5	ASSLLFAGGNTDTQY
NA	TRBJ2-5	TRBV5-4	ASSSGAEDQETQY
NA	TRBJ1-3	TRBV6-2/TRBV6-3	ASSCSIGGRRNTIY
NA	TRBJ2-5	TRBV7-9	ASSLTAVESSSQY
NA	TRBJ2-5	TRBV14	ASSQDQGRVQETQY